The 13 T cell receptor beta chains given below trace back to one sample, sequenced in a study of persistence of HIV-infected CD4 T cells. The libraries were made with immunoSEQ version 4 in survey mode. The data were produced by immunoSEQ multiplex PCR, yet TCRdb's version contains in-frame clones alone and is incomplete. The profile shows around 13,000 clones, 65% to 75% of them singletons. No antigens are known for them. Cells were stimulated with CMV-infected fibroblast lysates at roughly 10 ug/mL. Sorting selected CD4+ T cells upregulating both CD40 ligand and CD69. Sequencing used CD4+ T cells sorted from PBMCs after roughly 18-hour stimulation, obtained from a patient who received antiretroviral therapy. The receptor source for this set is an adult man with HIV who was CMV-seropositive.

This rearrangement joins TRBV10-3 to TRBJ2-7; no reliable D call. This CDR3 contains 11 residues. The germline gives CDR1 ENHRY, CDR2 SYGVKD. Between the trimmed V and J ends, which lost 6 bases and 6 bases, there was a span of 9 bases. CDR3 region: CAISGWGEQYF. The CDR3 DNA follows: TGTGCCATCAGCGGGTGGGGCGAGCAGTACTTC.

Relative to its sample, this clone is medium-sized. J is TRBJ2-1 and V is TRBV7-8; D is tentatively TRBD1 or TRBD2 (9 bases each). V lost 6 bases, J lost 6 bases, and 18 bases lay in between. CDR1 SGHVS and CDR2 FQNEAQ come from the germline V gene. This CDR3 has 15 amino acids. The CDR3 nucleotides read TGTGCCAGCAGACAGGGGGCGACTAGCGGCAATGAGCAGTTCTTC. It codes for CASRQGATSGNEQFF.

This clone has more than one count but fewer than ten. This sequence joins TRBV29-1 and TRBJ2-7; maybe TRBD2 (5 bases). The CDR3 runs 13 residues. Germline V gives CDR1 SQVTM, CDR2 ANQGSEA. Deletions cut 4 bases from V and 5 bases from J, with 15 bases between. The CDR3, as DNA: TGCAGCGTTGCTCACAGAGGGAGCCACGAGCAGTACTTC. This gives the protein CSVAHRGSHEQYF.

This clone was found once. V usage is TRBV2 and J usage is TRBJ1-2; 10 nucleotides line up with TRBD1. In germline, CDR1 is SNHLY, CDR2 FYNNEI. V lost 6 bases and J lost 4; bases outside the gene matches: 8. The CDR3 runs to 15 residues. The CDR3 DNA is TGTGCCAGCAGCCTGACAGGGGGCAGTCCCTATGGCTACACCTTC. Its translation: CASSLTGGSPYGYTF.

The rearrangement joins TRBV7-9 to TRBJ1-2, with no clear D. Germline CDR1 SEHNR, CDR2 FQNEAQ (reference sequence). V gave up 1 base and J gave up 3 bases, with 6 bases separating them. This CDR3 comprises 13 residues. The CDR3 nucleotides are TGTGCCAGCAGCTTAGAGGTAGACTATGGCTACACCTTC. The encoded protein is CASSLEVDYGYTF.

The chain recombines TRBV29-1 with TRBJ2-7; D may be TRBD1 (6 bases). Germline V lookup: CDR1 SQVTM, CDR2 ANQGSEA. The CDR3 contains 12 residues. V was shortened by 7 bases and J by 7 bases, with 17 bases between the two germline ends. CDR3: CSALDRSREQYF. The CDR3 region has the DNA TGCAGCGCGTTGGACAGATCCAGGGAGCAGTACTTC.

V is TRBV6-5 and J is TRBJ1-6, with D unclear. Per germline, CDR1 MNHEY and CDR2 SVGAGI. This CDR3 spans 16 amino acids. Trimming took 0 bases from V and 8 from J, leaving 14 bases between them. Here the CDR3 DNA reads TGTGCCAGCAGTTACTCGCCCGCAGAGCCATATTCACCCCTCCACTTT. Its translation is CASSYSPAEPYSPLHF.

The chain employs TRBV23-1 and TRBJ1-1; 10 bases are shared with TRBD1. TRBV23-1 is classed as an ORF, of uncertain function. The CDR3 is 22 residues long. The junction had 21 bases not matched to a gene; V was cut back by 2 bases and J by 0 bases. The CDR3 reads CASSQPWGQGIKPYCVNTEAFF. The CDR3 nucleotides read TGCGCCAGCAGTCAACCCTGGGGACAGGGGATCAAACCTTATTGCGTGAACACTGAAGCTTTCTTT.

The chain links TRBV18 to TRBJ1-5; tentatively, D is TRBD1 (6 bases). The CDR3 sequence is 14 residues long. V was trimmed by 5 bases and J by 0 bases, leaving 8 bases between them. Germline V gene sequence: CDR1 KGHSH, CDR2 LQKENI. CDR3 sequence reads: CASSWTDSNQPQHF. The CDR3 DNA is TGTGCCAGCTCATGGACAGATAGCAATCAGCCCCAGCATTTT.

The chain employs TRBV20-1 and TRBJ2-7; TRBD1 or TRBD2 may be the D gene (5 bases each). The germline V and J ends were trimmed by 3 bases and 3 bases, with 9 bases remaining between them. CDR3 length equals 12 residues. The germline V gene has CDR1 DFQATT and CDR2 SNEGSKA (reference sequence). The CDR3 protein is CSASRGRYEQYF. The CDR3, as DNA: TGCAGTGCTAGTCGGGGCCGCTACGAGCAGTACTTC.

This chain connects TRBV28 to TRBJ2-7, with D possibly matching TRBD2 (5 bases). The germline V gene has CDR1 MDHEN and CDR2 SYDVKM. This CDR3 has 12 residues. Trimming pared 2 bases from V and 7 bases from J, leaving 9 bases between. The chain's CDR3 is CASSLNGMEQYF. The CDR3 region has the DNA TGTGCCAGCAGTTTAAACGGGATGGAGCAGTACTTC.

In this sample, this clone turned up a few times. The chain carries TRBV5-5 and TRBJ2-7; D may be TRBD2 (6 bases). V lost 5 bases and J 0 bases, leaving 15 bases between the germline ends. Germline V gene data show CDR1 as SGHKS and CDR2 as YYEKEE (reference sequence). This CDR3 comprises 15 residues. DNA of the CDR3: TGTGCCAGCAGTCATCCTAGCGTCAGCTCCTACGAGCAGTACTTC. Protein product: CASSHPSVSSYEQYF.

The chain couples TRBV9 to TRBJ2-7; 11 bases agree with TRBD2. The germline gives CDR1 SGDLS, CDR2 YYNGEE. V lost 0 bases and J lost 3; bases outside the gene matches: 11. CDR3 length equals 18 residues. In nucleotides, the CDR3 is TGTGCCAGCAGCGTAGCGCCTAGCGGGGGGTCAGGAGGCTACGAGCAGTACTTC. Translation: CASSVAPSGGSGGYEQYF.